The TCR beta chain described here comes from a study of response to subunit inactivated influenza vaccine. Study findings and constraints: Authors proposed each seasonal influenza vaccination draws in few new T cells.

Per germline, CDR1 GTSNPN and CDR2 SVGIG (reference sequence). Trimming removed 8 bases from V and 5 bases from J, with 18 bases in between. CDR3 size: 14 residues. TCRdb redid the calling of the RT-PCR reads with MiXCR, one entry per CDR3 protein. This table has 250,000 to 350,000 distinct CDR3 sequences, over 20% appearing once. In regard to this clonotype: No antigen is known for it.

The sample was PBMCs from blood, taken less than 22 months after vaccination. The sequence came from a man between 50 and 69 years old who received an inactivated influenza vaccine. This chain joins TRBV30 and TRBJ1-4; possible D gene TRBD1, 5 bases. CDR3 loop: CAVSKGRGNEKLFF. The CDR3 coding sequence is TGTGCCGTATCAAAAGGACGGGGGAATGAAAAACTGTTTTTT.